This TCR beta chain emerged from a study of blood T cell repertoires in COVID-19. Study information: Acute-phase and convalescent COVID-19 samples originated in the United States, Italy and Spain. From T cells, B-cell-depleted T cells, or PBMCs came the material, which was cDNA or gDNA.

Germline loops: CDR1 SEHNR, CDR2 FQNEAQ (reference sequence). With V trimmed by 5 bases and J by 8 bases, 0 bases remained unmatched. The CDR3 is 11 residues long. As processed by the authors: Amplification with reference gene primers provided the estimates of nucleated cell counts. Method: immunoSEQ multiplex PCR; TCRdb's copy keeps in-frame clones and lacks some. V and J calls and clone size are copied from that table; D and trimming were computed from the DNA. Found here are about 160,000 clones, 70% to 90% of them singletons; the top ten hold more than 0.85%. This clonotype was obtained from a man aged 35 to 55 with acute or convalescent COVID-19. Sequenced input: peripheral blood. V and J are TRBV7-9 and TRBJ2-1; 7 bases map to TRBD1. The CDR3 loop is CASSQGDEQFF. CDR3 bases: TGTGCCAGCAGCCAGGGGGATGAGCAGTTCTTC.